A single TCR beta chain is shown here with its context. Its antigen remains unidentified. Repertoires were generated with immunoSEQ multiplex PCR, while TCRdb's copy carries only in-frame clones and drops some. This table holds approximately 65,000 clones, roughly 90% found once. This sample was included in a study of OX40 agonist ivuxolimab in advanced cancers. Study context: A male proportion of 82.7% was recorded, with mean age roughly 62 years and range roughly 23 to 79. Three individuals attained partial responses, comprising one hepatocellular carcinoma case and two cutaneous melanoma cases.

The germline CDR1 and CDR2 sequences are MNHNS and SASEGT. This CDR3 comprises 14 residues. V lost 3 bases and J 2 bases, leaving 10 bases between the germline ends. The study's findings and limits: With doses of 0.1 to 3.0 mg/kg, CD4+ and CD8+ blood T cells had undergone clonal expansion by week 6.

This specimen was CD4+ or CD8+ T cells sorted from blood, taken in a trial of the OX40 agonist ivuxolimab. The sequence derives from an adult with an advanced solid tumor such as melanoma, head and neck, liver or kidney cancer. The chain combines TRBV6-1 with TRBJ1-2; D possibly corresponds to TRBD1 (5 bases). The CDR3 protein is CASSDRAVNYGYTF. The DNA of the CDR3 is TGTGCCAGCAGTGACAGGGCCGTGAACTATGGCTACACCTTC.